Each of the 25 T cell receptor beta chains below was sequenced from the same sample in a study of T cells in Graves' hyperthyroidism and ophthalmopathy. From RNA transcripts, TCR beta CDR3 regions were amplified. The HTBI primer set served for first-round RT-PCR of the TCR CDR3. MiXCR, applied by TCRdb to the multiplex PCR reads, yields one record per CDR3 protein. The top ten hold approximately 7.5% of the sample, which has some 440,000 distinct CDR3 sequences, around 14% seen once. The sample consisted of blood. The receptor set was obtained from a woman under 30 with Graves' hyperthyroidism.

This clonotype was counted ten times or more. This chain links TRBV12-3 or TRBV12-4 with TRBJ2-7, with 8 bases matching TRBD1. The CDR3 runs to 15 residues. The trim removed 8 bases at V and 4 bases at J, leaving 13 bases unmatched. CDR3 sequence reads: CASQKEGQALYEQYF. Here the CDR3 DNA reads TGTGCCAGCCAAAAAGAGGGACAGGCTCTATACGAGCAGTACTTC.

V and J are TRBV5-1 and TRBJ2-7, with D possibly being TRBD1 or TRBD2 (5 bases each). The germline CDR1 and CDR2 sequences are SGHRS and YFSETQ. The CDR3 spans 15 residues. V was pared by 5 bases and J by 5 bases, with 20 bases between. CDR3 coding DNA: TGCGCCAGCAGACTCGGGCTGGGGACGCGGGACGAGCAGTACTTC. Translated, it gives CASRLGLGTRDEQYF.

V is TRBV19 and J is TRBJ2-3, with D perhaps being TRBD1 or TRBD2 (5 bases each). V was clipped by 4 bases and J by 3 bases, with 17 bases between them. The germline CDR1 and CDR2 sequences are LNHDA and SQIVND (reference sequence). This CDR3 contains 16 residues. The CDR3 nucleotides are TGTGCCAGTAGTAACTGGGTCCTCGAGGGGACAGATACGCAGTATTTT. The encoded protein is CASSNWVLEGTDTQYF.

The rearrangement joins TRBV6-5 to TRBJ2-1, with TRBD2 matching 11 bases. There are 14 residues in the CDR3. The V gene end was trimmed by 2 bases and the J gene end by 15 bases; junction bases not matched to a gene: 9. The germline V gene has CDR1 MNHEY and CDR2 SVGAGI. The CDR3 protein is CASSYEVSGGVTFF. DNA for the CDR3: TGTGCCAGCAGTTACGAGGTTAGCGGGGGGGTCACGTTCTTC.

This clonotype occurred many times. This sequence joins TRBV20-1 and TRBJ2-1, with 10 bases fitting TRBD2. The CDR3 runs to 13 residues. The germline CDR1 and CDR2 sequences are DFQATT and SNEGSKA (reference sequence). The CDR3 protein is CPPSGGVYNEQFF. In DNA form, the CDR3 reads TGCCCGCCCAGCGGGGGGGTTTACAATGAGCAGTTCTTC.

The chain combines TRBV30 with TRBJ1-6, with D perhaps TRBD1 (6 bases). Germline-derived CDR1 and CDR2 are GTSNPN and SVGIG (reference sequence). V was pared by 0 bases and J by 7 bases, with 10 bases between. The CDR3 runs to 14 residues. The CDR3 bases are TGTGCCTGGAGTGTAAGGGGGGGGAATTCACCCCTCCACTTT. Protein sequence: CAWSVRGGNSPLHF.

The V and J genes are TRBV15 and TRBJ2-7; 8 bases agree with TRBD1. Germline V CDR1 and CDR2: LNHNV, YYDKDF (reference sequence). The CDR3 has 16 residues. The ends lost 3 bases at V and 1 base at J; junction bases unmatched: 8. The chain's CDR3 is CATSSTRTGRSYEQYF. In DNA form, the CDR3 reads TGTGCCACCAGCAGCACCAGGACAGGGCGTTCCTACGAGCAGTACTTC. Supplemented by reference TRBV15 and TRBJ2-7, the full variable domain reads DAMVIQNPRYQVTQFGKPVTLSCSQTLNHNVMYWYQQKSSQAPKLLFHYYDKDFNNEADTPDNFQSRRPNTSFCFLDIRSPGLGDTAMYLCATSSTRTGRSYEQYFGPGTRLTVT.

This clonotype has ten or more counts. This chain uses TRBV7-2 with TRBJ2-5; 7 bases fit TRBD2. This CDR3 has 15 amino acids. The J segment lost 9 bases and the V segment lost 0 bases, leaving 10 bases of the junction unmatched. Per the germline V gene, CDR1 is SGHTA and CDR2 is FQGNSA. The chain's CDR3 is CASSLAGLPTRAQYF. CDR3 DNA: TGTGCCAGCAGCTTAGCGGGACTACCAACAAGGGCCCAGTACTTC.

To note about this clonotype: A much larger clone lies one base from this, so it may be a read error. The conserved phenylalanine or tryptophan normally closing the CDR3 is absent here, so this likely arose from a read error. This rearrangement joins TRBV7-8 to TRBJ2-5, with TRBD1 identical over 8 bases. This CDR3 has 15 amino acids. Per germline, CDR1 SGHVS and CDR2 FQNEAQ. Trimming took 2 bases from V and 5 from J; bases not matched to a gene: 7. The CDR3 loop reads CASSLSGGAWETQYL. The CDR3 bases are TGTGCCAGCAGCTTATCAGGGGGCGCATGGGAGACCCAGTACCTC.

This clonotype was seen more than once but under ten times. The chain links TRBV9 to TRBJ2-1; 10 nucleotides match TRBD2. With 4 bases clipped from V and 5 bases from J, the junction kept 6 bases outside the gene matches. Germline CDR1 is SGDLS and CDR2 is YYNGEE. The CDR3 has 15 residues. The CDR3 DNA reads as TGTGCCAGCAGCATATGGACTAGCGGAAACAATGAGCAGTTCTTC. Translated, it gives CASSIWTSGNNEQFF.

There are a few counts of this clonotype. The chain uses TRBV15 and TRBJ2-1, with TRBD1 identical over 8 bases. V dropped 4 bases and J dropped 4; count of bases not matched to a gene: 6. Germline V gene lookup returns CDR1 LNHNV and CDR2 YYDKDF (reference sequence). CDR3 length: 15 residues. The CDR3 here is CATSTRDRPYNEQFF. The CDR3 nucleotides are TGTGCCACCAGCACTAGGGACAGGCCGTACAATGAGCAGTTCTTC.

In its sample, this clonotype was seen many times. The J gene is TRBJ1-5, the V gene TRBV20-1, with D tentatively TRBD1 (6 bases). Germline CDR1 and CDR2: DFQATT and SNEGSKA (reference sequence). V lost 5 bases to trimming and J lost 3 bases, with 20 bases between them. The CDR3 contains 16 residues. The CDR3 DNA is TGCAGTGCTCGCCGGACCAACAGGGACTTCAATCAGCCCCAGCATTTT. Its translation: CSARRTNRDFNQPQHF.

This clonotype has only a few counts. CDR3 protein: CASSTRLAGGKETQYF. In DNA form, the CDR3 reads TGTGCCAGTAGTACCCGACTGGCGGGGGGAAAAGAGACCCAGTACTTC. The V and J genes are TRBV19 and TRBJ2-5, with TRBD2 matching over 8 bases. Germline lookup yields CDR1 LNHDA and CDR2 SQIVND (reference sequence). The CDR3 contains 16 residues. V was pared by 4 bases and J by 3 bases, with 10 bases of the junction left unmatched.

This clonotype was recorded a few times. For the CDR3, the DNA is TGCGCCAGCAGCCAAGATAAGTCCCACCATTACAATGAGCAGTTCTTC. This encodes CASSQDKSHHYNEQFF. The genes are TRBV4-1 and TRBJ2-1; no firm D call. V dropped 0 bases and J dropped 4 bases, with 13 bases sitting between them. Per the germline V gene, CDR1 is MGHRA and CDR2 is YSYEKL. The CDR3 covers 16 residues.

This clonotype was observed at least ten times. The rearrangement uses TRBV19 and TRBJ2-1; D is unresolved. Deletions cut 1 base from V and 10 bases from J, with 11 bases between. The CDR3 length is 13 residues. Germline loops: CDR1 LNHDA, CDR2 SQIVND (reference sequence). The CDR3 loop reads CASSIGSKQEQFF. CDR3 DNA sequence: TGTGCCAGTAGTATAGGTTCCAAGCAGGAGCAGTTCTTC. Drawing the rest from reference TRBV19 and TRBJ2-1, the complete variable domain is DGGITQSPKYLFRKEGQNVTLSCEQNLNHDAMYWYRQDPGQGLRLIYYSQIVNDFQKGDIAEGYSVSREKKESFPLTVTSAQKNPTAFYLCASSIGSKQEQFFGPGTRLTVL.

This clonotype was recorded at least ten times. This chain connects TRBV3-1 to TRBJ2-7, with TRBD2 identical over 7 bases. This CDR3 has 14 amino acids. CDR1 and CDR2 from the germline V gene are LGHDT and YNNKEL (reference sequence). The V and J ends lost 1 base and 6 bases, in that order; junction bases with no gene match: 6. The CDR3, as DNA: TGTGCCAGCAGCCAAGTGGGAGCGGGGCTCGAGCAGTACTTC. Its translation is CASSQVGAGLEQYF.

This clonotype was counted only a few times. This rearrangement joins TRBV9 to TRBJ1-1; D call uncertain. V shed 4 bases and J shed 0 bases, with 13 bases lying between them. The CDR3 loop spans 15 amino acids. CDR1 SGDLS and CDR2 YYNGEE come from the germline V gene. This CDR3 reads CASSPLGRLNTEAFF. CDR3 bases: TGTGCCAGCAGCCCACTAGGAAGACTGAACACTGAAGCTTTCTTT.

In its sample, this clonotype was seen a few times. The chain uses TRBV27 and TRBJ2-7; 7 nucleotides match TRBD1. Germline V gene sequence: CDR1 MNHEY, CDR2 SMNVEV (reference sequence). The length of the CDR3 is 14 residues. J lost 3 bases, V lost 5 bases, and 7 bases had no gene match. Here the CDR3 reads CASSGRQGYYEQYF. As DNA, the CDR3 is TGTGCCAGCAGTGGGAGACAGGGATACTACGAGCAGTACTTC.

The table lists this clonotype with many counts. The V call is TRBV6-2 or TRBV6-3, the J call TRBJ2-7, with 8 positions matching TRBD1. The CDR3 runs 16 residues. J lost 7 bases, V lost 2 bases, and 13 bases had no gene match. Germline loops: CDR1 MNHEY, CDR2 SVGEGT. CDR3 nucleotides: TGTGCCAGCAGTTACGCCCGGACAGGGCGTTCTCCTGAGCAGTACTTC. As protein: CASSYARTGRSPEQYF.

In this sample, this clonotype turned up once. The chain recombines TRBV2 with TRBJ1-6; 8 bases match TRBD1. The CDR3 is 13 residues long. Germline CDR1 and CDR2: SNHLY and FYNNEI. V dropped 6 bases and J dropped 10; count of bases not matched to a gene: 5. The CDR3 DNA reads as TGTGCCAGCAGGGACAGGGATGGCTCACCCCTCCACTTT. Its protein is CASRDRDGSPLHF.

Concerning this clonotype: It may be a read error: a sequence one base away is much more abundant. V usage is TRBV4-1 and J usage is TRBJ1-5; TRBD1 is a possible D gene (6 bases). The CDR3 is 16 residues long. Germline values: CDR1 MGHRA, CDR2 YSYEKL. V shed 4 bases and J shed 6 bases, with 19 bases lying between them. The DNA of the CDR3 is TGCGCCAGCAGCCCCAAAGGGGGTCCGGGGAGTCAGCCCCAGCATTTT. Encoded protein: CASSPKGGPGSQPQHF.

This clonotype has just a few counts. J is TRBJ2-7 and V is TRBV10-2; 8 bases fit TRBD2. Germline loops: CDR1 WSHSY, CDR2 SAAADI. J lost 3 bases, V lost 6 bases, and 10 bases had no gene match. This CDR3 region has 15 residues. CDR3 bases: TGCGCCAGCAGAGTAGGAGCGGGAGAAGTCTACGAGCAGTACTTC. Translated, it gives CASRVGAGEVYEQYF.

This clonotype was counted only a few times. The CDR3 DNA reads as TGTGCCAGCAGTGCCGGACAGGGGGCTATTCCTAGCAATCAGCCCCAGCATTTT. It codes for CASSAGQGAIPSNQPQHF. The chain carries TRBV25-1 and TRBJ1-5; 11 bases map to TRBD1. Germline trimming cut 4 bases from V and 0 bases from J; bases unmatched to any gene: 8. The CDR3 spans 18 residues. The V gene's germline CDR1 is MGHDK and CDR2 SYGVNS.

In this sample, this clonotype turned up many times. The chain has TRBV3-1 and TRBJ1-2, with 7 bases identical to TRBD1. This CDR3 is built from 15 residues. The V segment lost 3 bases and the J segment 7 bases; nucleotides outside the gene matches: 11. Per germline, CDR1 LGHDT and CDR2 YNNKEL (reference sequence). The CDR3 protein is CASSQNNRGASGYTF. CDR3 nucleotide sequence: TGTGCCAGCAGCCAGAACAACAGGGGAGCGAGTGGCTACACCTTC.

The sample holds many counts of this clonotype. This chain connects TRBV25-1 to TRBJ1-2, with 7 positions matching TRBD1. After removal of 4 bases from V and 0 bases from J, the junction contained 2 bases not matched to a gene. This CDR3 region has 14 residues. Germline V gene data show CDR1 as MGHDK and CDR2 as SYGVNS. The CDR3 region is CASSGGQSNYGYTF. In DNA form, the CDR3 reads TGTGCCAGCAGTGGGGGACAGTCTAACTATGGCTACACCTTC.